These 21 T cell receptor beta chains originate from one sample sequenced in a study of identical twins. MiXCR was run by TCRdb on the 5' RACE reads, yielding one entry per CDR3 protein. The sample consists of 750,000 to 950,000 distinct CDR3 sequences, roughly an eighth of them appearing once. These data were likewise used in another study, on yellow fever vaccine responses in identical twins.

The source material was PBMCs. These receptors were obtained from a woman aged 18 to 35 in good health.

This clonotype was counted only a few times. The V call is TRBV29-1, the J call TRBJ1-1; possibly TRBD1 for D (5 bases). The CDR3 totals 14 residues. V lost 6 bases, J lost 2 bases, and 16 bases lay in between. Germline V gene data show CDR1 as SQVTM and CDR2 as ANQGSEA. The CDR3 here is CSVGDQAINTEAFF. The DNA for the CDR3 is TGCAGCGTAGGGGACCAGGCGATCAACACTGAAGCTTTCTTT.

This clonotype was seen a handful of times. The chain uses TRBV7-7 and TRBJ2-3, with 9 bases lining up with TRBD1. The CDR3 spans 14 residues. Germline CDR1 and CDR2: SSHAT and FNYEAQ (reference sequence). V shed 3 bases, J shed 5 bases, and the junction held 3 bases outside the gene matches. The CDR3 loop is CASSFGTGQDTQYF. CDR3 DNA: TGTGCCAGCAGCTTTGGGACAGGGCAAGATACGCAGTATTTT.

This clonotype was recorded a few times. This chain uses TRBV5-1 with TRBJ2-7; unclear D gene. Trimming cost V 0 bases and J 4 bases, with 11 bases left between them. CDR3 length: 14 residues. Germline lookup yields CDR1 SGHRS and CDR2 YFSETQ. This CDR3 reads CASSLAAGEYEQYV. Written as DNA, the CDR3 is TGCGCCAGCAGCTTGGCCGCTGGTGAATACGAGCAGTACGTC.

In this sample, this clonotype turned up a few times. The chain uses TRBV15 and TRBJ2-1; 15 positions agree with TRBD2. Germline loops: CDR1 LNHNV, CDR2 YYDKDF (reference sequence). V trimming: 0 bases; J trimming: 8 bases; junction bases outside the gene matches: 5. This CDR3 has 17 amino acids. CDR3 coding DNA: TGTGCCACCAGCAGAGATATGGGGACTAGCGGGAGGTATGAGCAGTTCTTC. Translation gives CATSRDMGTSGRYEQFF. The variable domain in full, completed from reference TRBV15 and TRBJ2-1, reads DAMVIQNPRYQVTQFGKPVTLSCSQTLNHNVMYWYQQKSSQAPKLLFHYYDKDFNNEADTPDNFQSRRPNTSFCFLDIRSPGLGDTAMYLCATSRDMGTSGRYEQFFGPGTRLTVL.

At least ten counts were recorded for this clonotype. The CDR3 spells CASSVAASYEQYV. For the CDR3, the DNA is TGTGCCAGCAGTGTCGCGGCCTCCTACGAGCAGTACGTC. V and J are TRBV2 and TRBJ2-7; no clear D gene. Per the germline V gene, CDR1 is SNHLY and CDR2 is FYNNEI. The CDR3 length is 13 residues. V was trimmed by 4 bases and J by 0 bases, leaving 7 bases between them.

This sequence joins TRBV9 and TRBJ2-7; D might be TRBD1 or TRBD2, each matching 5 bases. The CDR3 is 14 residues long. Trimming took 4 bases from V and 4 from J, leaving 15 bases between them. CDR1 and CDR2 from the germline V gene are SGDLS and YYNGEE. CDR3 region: CASSPDEGPYEQYV. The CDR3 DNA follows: TGTGCCAGCAGCCCTGACGAGGGACCGTACGAGCAGTACGTC.

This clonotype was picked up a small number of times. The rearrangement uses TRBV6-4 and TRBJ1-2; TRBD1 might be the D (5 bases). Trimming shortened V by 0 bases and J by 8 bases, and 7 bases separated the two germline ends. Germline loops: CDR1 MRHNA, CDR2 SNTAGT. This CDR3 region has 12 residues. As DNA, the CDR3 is TGTGCCAGCAGTGACTCTAAGGGGGGCTACACCTTC. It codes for CASSDSKGGYTF.

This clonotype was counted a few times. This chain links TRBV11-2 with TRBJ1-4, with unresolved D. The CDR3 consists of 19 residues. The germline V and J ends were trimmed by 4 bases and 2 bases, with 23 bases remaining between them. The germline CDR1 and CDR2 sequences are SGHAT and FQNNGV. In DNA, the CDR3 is TGTGCCAGCAGCTCTAGACCGGACCTCCCGACTTATACTAATGAAAAACTGTTTTTT. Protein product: CASSSRPDLPTYTNEKLFF.

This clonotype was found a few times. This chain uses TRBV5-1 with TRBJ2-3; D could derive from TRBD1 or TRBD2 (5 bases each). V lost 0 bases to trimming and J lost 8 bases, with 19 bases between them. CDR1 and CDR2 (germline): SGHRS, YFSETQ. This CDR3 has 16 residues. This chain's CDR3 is CASSLGLGDGSSTQYF. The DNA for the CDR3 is TGCGCCAGCAGCTTGGGGCTAGGGGACGGTTCGTCTACGCAGTATTTT.

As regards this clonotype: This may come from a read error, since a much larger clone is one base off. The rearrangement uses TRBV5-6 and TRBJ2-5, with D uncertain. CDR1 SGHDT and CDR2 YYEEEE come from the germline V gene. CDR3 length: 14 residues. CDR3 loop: CACSFMFYGETQYF. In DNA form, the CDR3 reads TGTGCCTGCAGCTTTATGTTCTATGGGGAGACCCAGTACTTC.

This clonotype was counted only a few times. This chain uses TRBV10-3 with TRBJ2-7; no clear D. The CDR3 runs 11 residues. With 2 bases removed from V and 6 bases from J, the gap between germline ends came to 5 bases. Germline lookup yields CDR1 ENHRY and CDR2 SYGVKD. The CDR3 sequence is CAISEGLEQYF. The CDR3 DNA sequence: TGTGCCATCAGTGAGGGGCTCGAGCAGTACTTC.

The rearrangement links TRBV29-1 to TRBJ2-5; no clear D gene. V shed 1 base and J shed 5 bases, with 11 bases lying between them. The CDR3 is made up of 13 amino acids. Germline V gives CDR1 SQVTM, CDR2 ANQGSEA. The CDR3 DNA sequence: TGCAGCGTTGAAGTAAGACGATGGGAGACCCAGTACTTC. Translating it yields CSVEVRRWETQYF. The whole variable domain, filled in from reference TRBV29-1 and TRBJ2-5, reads SAVISQKPSRDICQRGTSLTIQCQVDSQVTMMFWYRQQPGQSLTLIATANQGSEATYESGFVIDKFPISRPNLTFSTLTVSNMSPEDSSIYLCSVEVRRWETQYFGPGTRLLVL.

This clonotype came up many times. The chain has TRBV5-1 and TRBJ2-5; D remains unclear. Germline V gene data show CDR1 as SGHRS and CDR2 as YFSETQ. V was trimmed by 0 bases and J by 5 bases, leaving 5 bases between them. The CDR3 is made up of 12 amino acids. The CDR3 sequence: CASSLVMETQYF. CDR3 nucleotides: TGCGCCAGCAGCTTGGTAATGGAGACCCAGTACTTC.

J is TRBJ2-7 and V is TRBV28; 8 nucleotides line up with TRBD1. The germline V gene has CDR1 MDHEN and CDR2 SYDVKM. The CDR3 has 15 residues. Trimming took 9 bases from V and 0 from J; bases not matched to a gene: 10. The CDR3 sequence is CASKTGTGNSYEQYV. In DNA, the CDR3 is TGTGCCAGTAAGACCGGGACAGGAAACTCCTACGAGCAGTACGTC.

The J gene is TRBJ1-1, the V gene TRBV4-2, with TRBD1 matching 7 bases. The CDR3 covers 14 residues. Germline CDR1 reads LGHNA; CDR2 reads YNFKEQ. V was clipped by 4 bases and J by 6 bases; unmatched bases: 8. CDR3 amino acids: CASSPDRRFPEAFF. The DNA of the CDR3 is TGTGCCAGCAGCCCGGACAGGAGGTTCCCTGAAGCTTTCTTT.

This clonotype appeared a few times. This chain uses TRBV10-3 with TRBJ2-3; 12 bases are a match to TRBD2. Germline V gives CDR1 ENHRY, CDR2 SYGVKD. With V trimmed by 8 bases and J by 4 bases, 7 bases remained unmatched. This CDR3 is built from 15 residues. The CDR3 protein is CAIAASGGGADTQYF. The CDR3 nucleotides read TGTGCCATCGCGGCTAGCGGGGGGGGGGCAGATACGCAGTATTTT.

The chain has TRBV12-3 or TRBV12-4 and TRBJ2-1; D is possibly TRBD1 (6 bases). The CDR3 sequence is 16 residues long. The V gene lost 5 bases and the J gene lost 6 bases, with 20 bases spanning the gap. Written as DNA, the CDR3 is TGTGCCAGCAGTCCGCCGGACAGCAGGGCACCCAATGAGCAGTTCTTC. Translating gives CASSPPDSRAPNEQFF.

In DNA form, the CDR3 reads TGTGCCAGCAGGCCATTGTCCGCAGGGGGAGGCTTACAAGGCTACACCTTC. Protein product: CASRPLSAGGGLQGYTF. V and J are TRBV2 and TRBJ1-2; 7 positions agree with TRBD1. CDR1 SNHLY and CDR2 FYNNEI come from the germline V gene. Trimming cost V 6 bases and J 8 bases; bases outside gene matches: 21. The CDR3 is 17 amino acids.

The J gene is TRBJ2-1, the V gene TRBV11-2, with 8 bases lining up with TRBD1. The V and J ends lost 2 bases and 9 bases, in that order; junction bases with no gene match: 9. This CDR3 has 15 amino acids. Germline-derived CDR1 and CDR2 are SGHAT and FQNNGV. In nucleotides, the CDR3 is TGTGCCAGCAGCTTAAGGGGCCAGGGGGCTGGTGAGCAGTTCTTC. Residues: CASSLRGQGAGEQFF.

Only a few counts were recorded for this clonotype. CDR3 region: CASSWRTTDTQYF. CDR3 coding DNA: TGTGCCAGCAGTTGGAGGACCACAGATACGCAGTATTTT. The chain joins TRBV12-3 or TRBV12-4 to TRBJ2-3, with D perhaps matching TRBD2 (5 bases). Trimming took off 4 bases at V and 2 bases at J, with 7 bases between the two ends. The CDR3 is 13 amino acids.

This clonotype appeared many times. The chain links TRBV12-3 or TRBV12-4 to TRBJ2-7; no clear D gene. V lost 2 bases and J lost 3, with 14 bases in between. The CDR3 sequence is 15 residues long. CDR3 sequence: CASSLRLVQGYEQYF. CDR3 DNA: TGTGCCAGCAGTTTACGGTTAGTGCAAGGCTACGAGCAGTACTTC.